The 17 T cell receptor beta chains listed next were all sequenced from one sample in a study of shared clonotypes between healthy human individuals. Data came from immunoSEQ multiplex PCR; TCRdb stores just in-frame clones and leaves some out. This table has approximately 120,000 clones, roughly 70% appearing once. Sequenced: memory CD8+ T cells sorted from blood. Sample subset: CD45RO+ cells pooled with CCR7-negative TemRA cells. The receptors originated from a woman aged 25 to 39 in good health.

CDR3 loop: CASSLLTGELFF. In nucleotides, the CDR3 is TGTGCCAGCAGTTTACTAACCGGGGAGCTGTTTTTT. The J gene is TRBJ2-2, the V gene TRBV27; D ambiguous. The V and J ends lost 2 bases and 5 bases respectively, with 3 bases between them. This CDR3 comprises 12 residues. Germline CDR1 reads MNHEY; CDR2 reads SMNVEV (reference sequence).

The chain is built from TRBV9 and TRBJ1-1; weak D call: TRBD1 (5 bases). Between the trimmed V and J ends, which lost 4 bases and 4 bases, there was a span of 17 bases. CDR1 and CDR2 (germline): SGDLS, YYNGEE. The CDR3 covers 15 residues. The CDR3 DNA follows: TGTGCCAGCAGCCCGTTCAGGGATCTGAGCACTGAAGCTTTCTTT. This gives the protein CASSPFRDLSTEAFF.

CDR3 protein: CASIRGQGQPQHF. CDR3 nucleotide sequence: TGTGCCAGCATCAGGGGGCAAGGGCAGCCCCAGCATTTT. The chain uses TRBV6-1 and TRBJ1-5, with 8 positions matching TRBD1. Losses at the gene ends were 7 bases for V and 7 bases for J; bases not matched to a gene: 6. The CDR3 is made up of 13 amino acids. Germline V gene data show CDR1 as MNHNS and CDR2 as SASEGT.

The J gene is TRBJ1-2, the V gene TRBV6-6, with 8 bases fitting TRBD1. The trim removed 5 bases at V and 8 bases at J, leaving 10 bases unmatched. The CDR3 consists of 14 residues. Per the germline V gene, CDR1 is MNHNY and CDR2 is SVGAGI (reference sequence). Written as DNA, the CDR3 is TGTGCCAGCAGTAAGGACAGGGCAAGTGAAGGCTACACCTTC. As protein: CASSKDRASEGYTF.

This clone has a handful of counts. The chain links TRBV25-1 to TRBJ2-3; TRBD2 aligns across 13 bases. CDR1 MGHDK and CDR2 SYGVNS come from the germline V gene. The CDR3 has 17 amino acids. V lost 6 bases to trimming and J lost 4 bases; unmatched junction nucleotides: 10. CDR3 protein: CASSQGRLAGGADTQYF. Written as DNA, the CDR3 is TGTGCCAGCAGCCAAGGAAGACTAGCGGGAGGAGCAGATACGCAGTATTTT. Supplemented by reference TRBV25-1 and TRBJ2-3, the full variable domain reads EADIYQTPRYLVIGTGKKITLECSQTMGHDKMYWYQQDPGMELHLIHYSYGVNSTEKGDLSSESTVSRIRTEHFPLTLESARPSHTSQYLCASSQGRLAGGADTQYFGPGTRLTVL.

The chain has TRBV9 and TRBJ2-5, with D maybe TRBD2 (5 bases). This CDR3 spans 18 amino acids. V was pared by 0 bases and J by 3 bases, with 21 bases between. Germline V CDR1 and CDR2: SGDLS, YYNGEE. The CDR3 DNA sequence: TGTGCCAGCAGCGTAGGAATGGACTTGGTTGGAAATAAAGAGACCCAGTACTTC. It translates to CASSVGMDLVGNKETQYF.

The chain recombines TRBV5-1 with TRBJ2-5; 11 bases fit TRBD1. The CDR3 has 18 amino acids. Losses at the gene ends were 4 bases for V and 7 bases for J; bases not matched to a gene: 18. Germline V gives CDR1 SGHRS, CDR2 YFSETQ. This chain's CDR3 is CASSRLLTGTGGFGTQYF. The CDR3 DNA reads as TGCGCCAGCAGCCGCCTGTTGACCGGGACAGGGGGTTTTGGGACCCAGTACTTC.

CDR3 sequence reads: CASSLSRRRAYTGELFF. DNA of the CDR3: TGTGCCAGCAGCTTAAGTCGTCGGCGGGCCTACACCGGGGAGCTGTTTTTT. The genes are TRBV7-9 and TRBJ2-2; D possibly corresponds to TRBD2 (5 bases). Trimming stripped 2 bases from V and 3 bases from J, with 16 bases between. Looked up from germline, CDR1 is SEHNR and CDR2 is FQNEAQ (reference sequence). CDR3 size: 17 residues. The full variable domain, rest sourced from reference TRBV7-9 and TRBJ2-2, is DTGVSQNPRHKITKRGQNVTFRCDPISEHNRLYWYRQTLGQGPEFLTYFQNEAQLEKSRLLSDRFSAERPKGSFSTLEIQRTEQGDSAMYLCASSLSRRRAYTGELFFGEGSRLTVL.

This clone has a single count. This chain joins TRBV11-1 and TRBJ2-7; D not certain. The V gene lost 1 base and the J gene lost 7 bases, with 11 bases spanning the gap. The germline gives CDR1 SGHAT, CDR2 FQDESV (reference sequence). The CDR3 totals 13 residues. CDR3 DNA sequence: TGTGCCAGCAGCTTAGATATAGCTCGTGAGCAGTACTTC. Its translation is CASSLDIAREQYF.

Only a few counts were recorded for this clone. V usage is TRBV11-2 and J usage is TRBJ2-7; the D gene is possibly TRBD2 (5 bases). The CDR3 covers 12 residues. Germline assignment: CDR1 SGHAT and CDR2 FQNNGV. Trimming took off 4 bases at V and 6 bases at J, with 10 bases between the two ends. The DNA of the CDR3 is TGTGCCAGCAGCTCAGGACTCCTCGAGCAGTACTTC. This translates into CASSSGLLEQYF.

This clone was seen a few times. The chain has TRBV28 and TRBJ2-7; 11 bases match TRBD2. Trimming took 7 bases from V and 2 from J; bases not matched to a gene: 4. The CDR3 has 14 amino acids. Germline CDR1 MDHEN, CDR2 SYDVKM. CDR3 sequence reads: CASNPTSGTYEQYF. The CDR3 DNA follows: TGTGCCAGCAACCCGACTAGCGGGACCTACGAGCAGTACTTC.

The chain has TRBV4-1 and TRBJ2-1; 9 nucleotides align to TRBD2. There are 15 residues in the CDR3. Germline CDR1 reads MGHRA; CDR2 reads YSYEKL. With 6 bases clipped from V and 5 bases from J, the junction kept 8 bases outside the gene matches. The CDR3 protein is CASRSGLARHNEQFF. The DNA of the CDR3 is TGCGCCAGCAGGTCGGGACTAGCAAGGCACAATGAGCAGTTCTTC.

The V call is TRBV19, the J call TRBJ1-2; no reliable D call. The germline CDR1 and CDR2 sequences are LNHDA and SQIVND (reference sequence). The CDR3 spans 13 residues. Deletions cut 5 bases from V and 3 bases from J, with 10 bases between. CDR3 in amino acids: CASSVTPHYGYTF. CDR3 nucleotides: TGTGCCAGTAGTGTGACTCCCCACTATGGCTACACCTTC. Filled out from reference TRBV19 and TRBJ1-2, the complete variable domain reads DGGITQSPKYLFRKEGQNVTLSCEQNLNHDAMYWYRQDPGQGLRLIYYSQIVNDFQKGDIAEGYSVSREKKESFPLTVTSAQKNPTAFYLCASSVTPHYGYTFGSGTRLTVV.

V gene TRBV5-4 combines with J gene TRBJ2-5; 7 bases align to TRBD2. There are 13 residues in the CDR3. CDR1 is SGHNT, CDR2 YYREEE, per germline (reference sequence). The V and J ends lost 0 bases and 7 bases, in that order; junction bases with no gene match: 3. CDR3 amino acids: CASSLGAGVTQYF. CDR3 DNA: TGTGCCAGCAGCTTGGGGGCGGGGGTGACCCAGTACTTC.

Remarks on this clone: One end of the junction does not line up with germline, which may come from a read error. This chain connects TRBV11-1 to TRBJ1-1; D remains unclear. Germline CDR1 SGHAT, CDR2 FQDESV (reference sequence). The CDR3 covers 13 residues. The CDR3 sequence is CASSLILNTEAFF. The CDR3 nucleotides read TGTGCCAGCAGCTTAATTTTGAATACTGAAGCTTTCTTT.

The V call is TRBV7-9, the J call TRBJ1-5; the match to TRBD1 covers 7 bases. V was pared by 1 base and J by 6 bases, with 12 bases of the junction left unmatched. The CDR3 runs to 17 residues. Germline V gives CDR1 SEHNR, CDR2 FQNEAQ (reference sequence). In DNA, the CDR3 is TGTGCCAGCAGCTTAGAGGGGGACAGCGAGGGGAGTCAGCCCCAGCATTTT. The encoded protein is CASSLEGDSEGSQPQHF. Using reference TRBV7-9 and TRBJ1-5 for the parts outside the CDR3, the full variable domain is DTGVSQNPRHKITKRGQNVTFRCDPISEHNRLYWYRQTLGQGPEFLTYFQNEAQLEKSRLLSDRFSAERPKGSFSTLEIQRTEQGDSAMYLCASSLEGDSEGSQPQHFGDGTRLSIL.

The rearrangement uses TRBV6-5 and TRBJ2-7; 11 nucleotides agree with TRBD1. V dropped 2 bases and J dropped 12; count of bases not matched to a gene: 6. Per the germline V gene, CDR1 is MNHEY and CDR2 is SVGAGI. The CDR3 totals 13 residues. Here the CDR3 DNA reads TGTGCCAGCAGTTACGCGGACAGGGGGCTGTCGTACTTC. It is translated as CASSYADRGLSYF.